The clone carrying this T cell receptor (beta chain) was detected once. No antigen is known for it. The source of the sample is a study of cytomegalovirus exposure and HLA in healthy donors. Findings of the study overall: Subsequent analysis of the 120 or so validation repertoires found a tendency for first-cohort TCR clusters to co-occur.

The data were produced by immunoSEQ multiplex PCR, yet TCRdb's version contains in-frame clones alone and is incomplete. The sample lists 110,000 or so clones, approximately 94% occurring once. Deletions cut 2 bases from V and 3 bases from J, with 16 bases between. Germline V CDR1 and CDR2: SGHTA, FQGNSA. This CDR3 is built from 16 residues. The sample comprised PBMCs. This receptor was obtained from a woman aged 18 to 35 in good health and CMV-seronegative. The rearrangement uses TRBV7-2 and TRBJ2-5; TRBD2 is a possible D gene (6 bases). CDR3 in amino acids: CASSLTRVGGKETQYF. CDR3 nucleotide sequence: TGTGCCAGCAGCTTAACCCGCGTCGGGGGAAAAGAGACCCAGTACTTC.